This TCR beta chain was recovered during a study of blood T cells in healthy people across ages. Whole-study results and caveats: While age rose, TCR beta diversity per million T cells dropped in a roughly linear way.

Looked up from germline, CDR1 is MNHEY and CDR2 is SVGAGI. The CDR3 is 14 residues long. V lost 2 bases to trimming and J lost 2 bases, with 7 bases between them. For every donor, a draw yielded approximately 9.9 milliliters of peripheral blood. Per sample, at least 5 micrograms of total RNA were extracted. Using a J-beta primer mix together with a sample-barcoded 5' primer, a second PCR was run for about 7 to 12 cycles. Each of the cDNA molecules was tagged by a template-switch adaptor with 12 random nucleotides. Each CDR3 protein is one row after TCRdb ran MiXCR on the 5' RACE reads. This sample has more than 550,000 distinct CDR3 sequences, with about a fifth found just once. This clonotype has a handful of counts. Its specificity is unknown.

The sequencing sample was made of blood. The chain combines TRBV6-5 with TRBJ1-5; D is uncertain. The receptor's source is a man aged 70 or older in good health. The CDR3 spells CASSYGRGNQPQHF. In DNA form, the CDR3 reads TGTGCCAGCAGTTACGGCCGCGGCAATCAGCCCCAGCATTTT.